Shown below are 8 T cell receptor beta chains from a single sample sequenced in a study of beta chain features in type 1 diabetes. Expressed TCRB transcripts were sequenced because the entire RNA isolate underwent reverse transcription. Repertoires were generated with immunoSEQ multiplex PCR, while TCRdb's copy carries only in-frame clones and drops some. The repertoire holds approximately 150,000 clones, with 8% to 13% as singletons. Sequencing was performed on naive CD4+ T cells from blood. Every receptor here comes from a young man in good health.

V is TRBV6-5 and J is TRBJ1-6; 8 nucleotides align to TRBD1. The germline V gene encodes CDR1 MNHEY and CDR2 SVGAGI. The CDR3 has 15 residues. J was trimmed by 10 bases and V by 4 bases; bases with no gene match: 9. The CDR3 DNA follows: TGTGCCAGCAGTTGGACAGGGCGGGGATACTCACCCCTCCACTTT. It is translated as CASSWTGRGYSPLHF.

Remarks on this clone: Other nucleotide sequences in the sample specify the same CDR3. This chain uses TRBV18 with TRBJ2-5, with D possibly being TRBD1 (6 bases). The CDR3 runs 15 residues. Germline V CDR1 and CDR2: KGHSH, LQKENI. Trimming stripped 5 bases from V and 4 bases from J, with 17 bases between. The CDR3 region has the DNA TGTGCCAGCTCATTTCGACAGGTTGGAGGAGAGACCCAGTACTTC. As protein: CASSFRQVGGETQYF. Variable domain in full (rest from reference TRBV18 and TRBJ2-5): NAGVMQNPRHLVRRRGQEARLRCSPMKGHSHVYWYRQLPEEGLKFMVYLQKENIIDESGMPKERFSAEFPKEGPSILRIQQVVRGDSAAYFCASSFRQVGGETQYFGPGTRLLVL.

The rearrangement uses TRBV27 and TRBJ1-6; D perhaps matches TRBD1 (6 bases). Deletions cut 5 bases from V and 6 bases from J, with 20 bases between. The CDR3 spans 17 residues. The germline V gene has CDR1 MNHEY and CDR2 SMNVEV (reference sequence). The CDR3 here is CASSTRAPDSLNSPLHF. For the CDR3, the DNA is TGTGCCAGCAGTACCCGTGCACCGGACAGCCTTAATTCACCCCTCCACTTT.

The V call is TRBV15, the J call TRBJ1-5, with 7 bases matching TRBD1. CDR1 and CDR2 (germline): LNHNV, YYDKDF (reference sequence). V shed 0 bases, J shed 5 bases, and the junction held 10 bases outside the gene matches. This CDR3 is built from 17 residues. Written as DNA, the CDR3 is TGTGCCACCAGCAGAGATCGTGGGGACAGACATTATCAGCCCCAGCATTTT. It encodes CATSRDRGDRHYQPQHF.

This clone has just a few counts. The chain recombines TRBV15 with TRBJ1-3; D call uncertain. The V gene lost 0 bases and the J gene lost 2 bases, with 8 bases spanning the gap. The CDR3 contains 15 residues. Germline V gene data show CDR1 as LNHNV and CDR2 as YYDKDF (reference sequence). The CDR3 loop is CATSRDRRAGNTIYF. The DNA of the CDR3 is TGTGCCACCAGCAGAGATAGGAGGGCTGGAAACACCATATATTTT.

The chain has TRBV9 and TRBJ2-7; possibly TRBD1 for D (7 bases). CDR1 is SGDLS and CDR2 is YYNGEE in the germline V gene. With 0 bases removed from V and 6 bases from J, the gap between germline ends came to 16 bases. The CDR3 covers 15 residues. As DNA, the CDR3 is TGTGCCAGCAGCGTAGGTGGGCAGGGGGGCACCGAGCAGTACTTC. Its protein is CASSVGGQGGTEQYF.

The chain combines TRBV6-9 with TRBJ2-7; 8 bases match TRBD1. Germline V gives CDR1 MNHGY, CDR2 SVAAGI. The V and J ends lost 2 bases and 5 bases, in that order; junction bases with no gene match: 5. The CDR3 is 14 residues long. The CDR3 DNA reads TGTGCCAGCAGTTATGACCGGACAGGGAACGAGCAGTACTTC. Protein sequence: CASSYDRTGNEQYF.

This clone came up a few times. The chain couples TRBV7-2 to TRBJ2-5; TRBD2 agrees at 12 bases. The CDR3 totals 15 residues. V lost 3 bases to trimming and J lost 2 bases; unmatched junction nucleotides: 1. Germline CDR1 and CDR2: SGHTA and FQGNSA. CDR3 loop: CASSFTSGGQETQYF. The CDR3 coding sequence is TGTGCCAGCAGCTTTACTAGCGGGGGGCAAGAGACCCAGTACTTC.